The 8 T cell receptor beta chains below all came from one sample that was sequenced in a study of blood T cell repertoires in COVID-19. Libraries were prepared by immunoSEQ multiplex PCR; TCRdb keeps only in-frame clonotypes and omits some of them. The table includes about 240,000 clones, around 85% detected once. The sequencing sample was made of peripheral blood. Receptors originate from a woman aged 80 or over with acute or convalescent COVID-19.

The chain recombines TRBV6-5 with TRBJ1-1; TRBD1 agrees at 10 bases. Germline V gene lookup returns CDR1 MNHEY and CDR2 SVGAGI. The length of the CDR3 is 16 residues. The J segment lost 3 bases and the V segment lost 2 bases, leaving 6 bases of the junction unmatched. The chain's CDR3 is CASSYASGTGDTEAFF. The DNA for the CDR3 is TGTGCCAGCAGTTACGCATCCGGGACAGGGGACACTGAAGCTTTCTTT.

This clone showed up just a few times. The chain joins TRBV28 to TRBJ1-5, with unresolved D. This CDR3 is built from 17 residues. Germline CDR1 reads MDHEN; CDR2 reads SYDVKM. V was clipped by 5 bases and J by 1 base, with 18 bases between them. The CDR3 region has the DNA TGTGCCAGCAGTCCGAGGCCCGACGGGTCGAGCAATCAGCCCCAGCATTTT. Protein: CASSPRPDGSSNQPQHF.

This clone was found a few times. The CDR3 protein is CASSTSGGLWDTGELFF. The CDR3 bases are TGTGCCAGCAGCACCTCCGGGGGACTTTGGGACACCGGGGAGCTGTTTTTT. The rearrangement uses TRBV7-6 and TRBJ2-2, with D perhaps TRBD2 (6 bases). The V gene's germline CDR1 is SGHVS and CDR2 FNYEAQ. CDR3 length: 17 amino acids. The germline V and J ends were trimmed by 5 bases and 3 bases, with 19 bases remaining between them.

As DNA, the CDR3 is TGTGCCAGCAGCAAGGACAGGGGGCGAACTAATGAAAAACTGTTTTTT. Residues: CASSKDRGRTNEKLFF. The chain has TRBV21-1 and TRBJ1-4; the D call TRBD1 from the table was never checked on the DNA. TRBV21-1 is flagged as a pseudogene. The CDR3 spans 16 residues.

The chain combines TRBV28 with TRBJ1-5; perhaps TRBD1 as D (5 bases). The CDR3 has 15 residues. The germline V and J ends were trimmed by 7 bases and 5 bases, with 18 bases remaining between them. Germline CDR1 MDHEN, CDR2 SYDVKM. As DNA, the CDR3 is TGTGCCAGCATCCCTGGGGGGTTCGCGCATCAGCCCCAGCATTTT. Protein: CASIPGGFAHQPQHF.

CDR3 sequence: CSVGQAPNQPQHF. CDR3 nucleotide sequence: TGCAGCGTGGGACAGGCCCCCAATCAGCCCCAGCATTTT. V and J are TRBV29-1 and TRBJ1-5; the match to TRBD1 covers 8 bases. Looked up from germline, CDR1 is SQVTM and CDR2 is ANQGSEA. This CDR3 is 13 amino acids long. The trim removed 6 bases at V and 3 bases at J, leaving 4 bases unmatched. Full variable domain (outside the CDR3, taken from reference TRBV29-1 and TRBJ1-5): SAVISQKPSRDICQRGTSLTIQCQVDSQVTMMFWYRQQPGQSLTLIATANQGSEATYESGFVIDKFPISRPNLTFSTLTVSNMSPEDSSIYLCSVGQAPNQPQHFGDGTRLSIL.

This clone was seen a few times. V is TRBV18 and J is TRBJ1-1; TRBD1 aligns across 10 bases. Trimming took 5 bases from V and 3 from J; bases not matched to a gene: 3. CDR1 and CDR2 from the germline V gene are KGHSH and LQKENI. The CDR3 is 14 amino acids. As DNA, the CDR3 is TGTGCCAGCTCAGGCGGACAGGGGGACACTGAAGCTTTCTTT. It yields the protein CASSGGQGDTEAFF.

This clone was observed a few times. V is TRBV7-9 and J is TRBJ1-2; 7 bases map to TRBD1. The CDR3 consists of 15 residues. Germline loops: CDR1 SEHNR, CDR2 FQNEAQ (reference sequence). The V segment lost 4 bases and the J segment 1 base; nucleotides outside the gene matches: 6. The CDR3 DNA reads TGTGCCAGCAGCTCCGGGACAGACTTTAACTATGGCTACACCTTC. Translating gives CASSSGTDFNYGYTF.